This is a list of T cell receptor beta chains from one sample in a study of early T cells in non-severe SARS-CoV-2 infection. TCRdb analysed the 5' RACE reads with MiXCR anew, one entry per CDR3 protein. In the table there are roughly 42,000 distinct CDR3 sequences, approximately 12% of which are singletons. The material sequenced was whole blood. The receptors were gathered from an adult who was a healthcare worker with PCR-confirmed SARS-CoV-2 infection or an uninfected control (not recorded which). CDR3s include the opening cysteine and the closing phenylalanine or tryptophan. Fields, in order: J gene, clone size, D gene, CDR3 length, V gene, CDR3 protein, CDR3 DNA. A D gene is named only where the DNA matches it firmly. Clone size is given for some rows only: seen once, a few or many times, or a class if the clone is expanded.

J gene: TRBJ1-1
clone size: -
D gene: -
CDR3 length: 13
V gene: TRBV5-1
CDR3 protein: CASSGGMNTEAFF
CDR3 DNA: TGCGCCAGCTCCGGTGGAATGAACACTGAAGCTTTCTTT

J gene: TRBJ2-5
clone size: few
D gene: -
CDR3 length: 12
V gene: TRBV12-2
CDR3 protein: CASRRTLGTQYF
CDR3 DNA: TGTGCAAGTCGCCGCACTCTAGGGACCCAGTACTTC

J gene: TRBJ2-3
clone size: -
D gene: TRBD2
CDR3 length: 15
V gene: TRBV29-1
CDR3 protein: CSVERYAGGADTQYF
CDR3 DNA: TGCAGCGTTGAACGATATGCGGGAGGTGCAGATACGCAGTATTTT

J gene: TRBJ2-3
clone size: many
D gene: -
CDR3 length: 16
V gene: TRBV20-1
CDR3 protein: CSARVLGRLATDTQYF
CDR3 DNA: TGCAGTGCTAGGGTCCTAGGGCGATTGGCGACAGATACGCAGTATTTT

J gene: TRBJ1-1
clone size: few
D gene: -
CDR3 length: 11
V gene: TRBV29-1
CDR3 protein: CSVHRGEEAFF
CDR3 DNA: TGCAGCGTCCACCGGGGAGAGGAAGCTTTCTTT

J gene: TRBJ1-1
clone size: many
D gene: -
CDR3 length: 16
V gene: TRBV6-5
CDR3 protein: CASRLGTRLQGTEAFF
CDR3 DNA: TGTGCCAGCAGGTTGGGTACTAGGCTCCAAGGCACTGAAGCTTTCTTT

J gene: TRBJ2-3
clone size: many
D gene: -
CDR3 length: 14
V gene: TRBV20-1
CDR3 protein: CSARDGSGTDTQYF
CDR3 DNA: TGCAGTGCTAGAGACGGCAGCGGCACAGATACGCAGTATTTT

J gene: TRBJ2-1
clone size: -
D gene: -
CDR3 length: 16
V gene: TRBV4-2
CDR3 protein: CASSQELLGLSSEQFF
CDR3 DNA: TGTGCCAGCAGCCAAGAGCTATTGGGGCTCAGCAGTGAGCAGTTCTTC

J gene: TRBJ1-2
clone size: medium-sized
D gene: -
CDR3 length: 17
V gene: TRBV7-9
CDR3 protein: CASSFLADRIYADGYTF
CDR3 DNA: TGTGCCAGCAGCTTCCTTGCGGACAGAATCTATGCGGATGGCTACACCTTC

J gene: TRBJ2-3
clone size: -
D gene: TRBD2
CDR3 length: 18
V gene: TRBV12-3/TRBV12-4
CDR3 protein: CASSLHKTGLAGTDTQYF
CDR3 DNA: TGTGCCAGCAGTTTACATAAGACGGGACTAGCGGGCACAGATACGCAGTATTTT

J gene: TRBJ1-1
clone size: many
D gene: -
CDR3 length: 11
V gene: TRBV6-2/TRBV6-3
CDR3 protein: CASSEYTEAFF
CDR3 DNA: TGTGCCAGCAGTGAATACACTGAAGCTTTCTTT

J gene: TRBJ2-1
clone size: few
D gene: -
CDR3 length: 12
V gene: TRBV29-1
CDR3 protein: CSVRLINNEQFF
CDR3 DNA: TGCAGCGTTAGACTGATTAACAATGAGCAGTTCTTC

J gene: TRBJ2-4
clone size: many
D gene: -
CDR3 length: 14
V gene: TRBV7-9
CDR3 protein: CASSLGQYKNIQYF
CDR3 DNA: TGTGCCAGCAGCTTAGGGCAGTACAAAAACATTCAGTACTTC

J gene: TRBJ2-3
clone size: -
D gene: TRBD2
CDR3 length: 17
V gene: TRBV19
CDR3 protein: CASSIDWTSGSTDTQYF
CDR3 DNA: TGTGCCAGTAGTATAGACTGGACTAGCGGGAGTACAGATACGCAGTATTTT

J gene: TRBJ2-5
clone size: -
D gene: -
CDR3 length: 9
V gene: TRBV29-1
CDR3 protein: CSVTPGQYF
CDR3 DNA: TGCAGCGTCACACCGGGACAGTACTTC

J gene: TRBJ2-2
clone size: -
D gene: -
CDR3 length: 12
V gene: TRBV2
CDR3 protein: CASSVGSGELFF
CDR3 DNA: TGTGCCAGCAGTGTTGGTTCCGGGGAGCTGTTTTTT

J gene: TRBJ2-3
clone size: many
D gene: -
CDR3 length: 16
V gene: TRBV7-6
CDR3 protein: CASSLGVGGSTDTQYF
CDR3 DNA: TGTGCCAGCAGCTTGGGAGTCGGCGGGAGCACAGATACGCAGTATTTT

J gene: TRBJ2-1
clone size: many
D gene: -
CDR3 length: 11
V gene: TRBV18
CDR3 protein: CASSLEDEQFF
CDR3 DNA: TGTGCCAGCTCACTTGAGGATGAGCAGTTCTTC